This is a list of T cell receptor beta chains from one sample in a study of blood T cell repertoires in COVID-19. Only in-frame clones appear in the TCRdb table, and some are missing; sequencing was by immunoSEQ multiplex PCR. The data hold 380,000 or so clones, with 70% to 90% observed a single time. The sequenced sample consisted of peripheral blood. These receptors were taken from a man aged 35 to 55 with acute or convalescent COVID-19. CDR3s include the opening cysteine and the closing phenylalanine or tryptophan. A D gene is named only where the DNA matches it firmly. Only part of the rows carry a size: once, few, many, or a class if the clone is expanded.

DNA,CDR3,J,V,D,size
TGTGCCAGCAGTTTATGGGCCAGGGTTGGCACCGGGGAGCTGTTTTTT,CASSLWARVGTGELFF,TRBJ2-2,TRBV27,NA,NA
TGTGCCAGCCCCACGGGGGGGGAGCTGTTTTTT,CASPTGGELFF,TRBJ2-2,TRBV12-3/TRBV12-4,NA,NA
TGTGCCAGCAGCTCCGCGGGGTTAGGAGGCACAGATACGCAGTATTTT,CASSSAGLGGTDTQYF,TRBJ2-3,TRBV5-6,NA,NA
TGCGCCAGCAGTGGGACAGGTCCTAGCACAGATACGCAGTATTTT,CASSGTGPSTDTQYF,TRBJ2-3,TRBV10-1,TRBD1,NA
TGTGCCTGGAGTTCCTTCTACGAGCAGTACTTC,CAWSSFYEQYF,TRBJ2-7,TRBV30,NA,NA
TGTGCCAGCAGTTTAGCCGTAGTCTATGAGCAGTTCTTC,CASSLAVVYEQFF,TRBJ2-1,TRBV28,NA,once
TGTGCCAGCGGTATATCTCAGGGGGACTCCTACAATGAGCAGTTCTTC,CASGISQGDSYNEQFF,TRBJ2-1,TRBV2,TRBD1,NA
TGTGCCAGCAGTTTCGCGGGAGGTCTGAACACTGAAGCTTTCTTT,CASSFAGGLNTEAFF,TRBJ1-1,TRBV6-6,NA,NA
TGTGCCAGCTCACCACCCGGCAGTCGGGAGGAAAAACTGTTTTTT,CASSPPGSREEKLFF,TRBJ1-4,TRBV18,NA,NA
TGTGCCAGCAGTTTAAGGGCACTAGCGGGAGTCAGGAAGACCCAGTACTTC,CASSLRALAGVRKTQYF,TRBJ2-5,TRBV28,TRBD2,NA
TGTGCCAGCAGTTACATACAGGGGGCTAATGAAAAACTGTTTTTT,CASSYIQGANEKLFF,TRBJ1-4,TRBV6-6,TRBD1,NA
TGCAGTGCTAGGGGGGCTGTAGGCTACACCTTC,CSARGAVGYTF,TRBJ1-2,TRBV20-1,NA,once
TGTGCCAGCAGTCTGACCGCGGACAGGCTGATTGATGGCTACACCTTC,CASSLTADRLIDGYTF,TRBJ1-2,TRBV28,TRBD1,NA
TGTGCCAGCAGTGTAACTAGCGGAGGAAGGGATACGCAGTATTTT,CASSVTSGGRDTQYF,TRBJ2-3,TRBV6-4,TRBD2,NA
TGTGCCACCCGGAACGGGCGGGAGGGCCTAGAGACCCAGTACTTC,CATRNGREGLETQYF,TRBJ2-5,TRBV10-3,TRBD2,NA
TGTGCCAGCAGCCAATGGGGGGGGCCAGAAAATGAGCAGTTCTTC,CASSQWGGPENEQFF,TRBJ2-1,TRBV4-2,NA,NA
TGCGCCAGCAGCCAAACGGGGGTAGGTGAAGCTTTCTTT,CASSQTGVGEAFF,TRBJ1-1,TRBV4-3,NA,NA
TGTGCCTGGAGGGACAGGGGACAAGAGACCCAGTACTTC,CAWRDRGQETQYF,TRBJ2-5,TRBV30,TRBD1,NA
TGTGCCAGCCAAGAAGGGACAGGTGGAGATGGAGGCTACACCTTC,CASQEGTGGDGGYTF,TRBJ1-2,TRBV3-1/TRBV3-2,TRBD1,NA
TGTGCCAGCAGCCCAACCACTCAGGGCTATGGCTACACCTTC,CASSPTTQGYGYTF,TRBJ1-2,TRBV7-2,NA,once
TGCGCCAGCAGCTTGGGTAGGGGGCCGAAATTCCCGTACAATGAGCAGTTCTTC,CASSLGRGPKFPYNEQFF,TRBJ2-1,TRBV5-1,TRBD1,NA
TGTGCCAGTAGGCAGGACAGTTTATACACTGAAGCTTTCTTT,CASRQDSLYTEAFF,TRBJ1-1,TRBV19,NA,NA
TGTGCCAGTAGTACCCGGGGGGCCTCTGGCACAGATACGCAGTATTTT,CASSTRGASGTDTQYF,TRBJ2-3,TRBV19,NA,once
TGCGCCAGCACCCTACAGGGGGTTGCCACTGAAGCTTTCTTT,CASTLQGVATEAFF,TRBJ1-1,TRBV5-1,TRBD1,NA
TGTGCCAGCGTAACAGGGAATGAAGAGACCCAGTACTTC,CASVTGNEETQYF,TRBJ2-5,TRBV28,NA,NA
TGTGCCAGCAGCTTAGGACAGGGCTACACCTTC,CASSLGQGYTF,TRBJ1-2,TRBV7-9,NA,NA
TGTGCCAGCAGCGTAGATAGCTGGACAGGACTGAACTATGGCTACACCTTC,CASSVDSWTGLNYGYTF,TRBJ1-2,TRBV7-8,TRBD1,NA
TGCGCCAGCAGCCAAGACATGACAGGGGCGGGGGATGGCTACACCTTC,CASSQDMTGAGDGYTF,TRBJ1-2,TRBV4-3,TRBD1,once
TGCGCCAGCAGCCCGGGTGTAGCGAACACCGGGGAGCTGTTTTTT,CASSPGVANTGELFF,TRBJ2-2,TRBV5-1,NA,NA
TGTGCCAGCAGCTCGAGGAGAGCGACAGGGCATAATTCACCCCTCCACTTT,CASSSRRATGHNSPLHF,TRBJ1-6,TRBV7-8,TRBD1,few
TGTGCCAGCAGTTACGGGACTAGCGGGGAGAAGGAGACCCAGTACTTC,CASSYGTSGEKETQYF,TRBJ2-5,TRBV6-2/TRBV6-3,TRBD2,NA
TGTGCCAGCGCACTAGCGGCAGGGTCTGATACAGATACGCAGTATTTT,CASALAAGSDTDTQYF,TRBJ2-3,TRBV4-2,TRBD2,NA
TGTGCCAGCTCACCACCTTTAGCGGGGGCTCCCCCTGCCAAAAACATTCAGTACTTC,CASSPPLAGAPPAKNIQYF,TRBJ2-4,TRBV18,TRBD2,NA
TGTGCCAGCAGTTTTTACGCCAGGCCGACCTACGAGCAGTACTTC,CASSFYARPTYEQYF,TRBJ2-7,TRBV27,NA,NA
TGTGCCAGCAGCTCGTGGCAACGTGAAGCTTTCTTT,CASSSWQREAFF,TRBJ1-1,TRBV11-1,NA,NA
TGTGCCAGCAGTTTGTGGCAGGTGAACACTGAAGCTTTCTTT,CASSLWQVNTEAFF,TRBJ1-1,TRBV28,NA,NA
TGTGCCATCAGTGGGGGGATCGAGGACAGGGAACTCACAGATACGCAGTATTTT,CAISGGIEDRELTDTQYF,TRBJ2-3,TRBV10-3,TRBD1,NA
TGTGCCAGCAGCGGCGAGCCTAGCGGGAGCAACAATGAGCAGTTCTTC,CASSGEPSGSNNEQFF,TRBJ2-1,TRBV13,TRBD2,NA
TGTGCCAGCAGCTTGACTAGCGGGACCGAGCAGTACTTC,CASSLTSGTEQYF,TRBJ2-7,TRBV7-2,TRBD2,NA
TGCAGCGTTGATGCGCCAGGATTATATGGCTACACCTTC,CSVDAPGLYGYTF,TRBJ1-2,TRBV29-1,NA,NA
TGTGCCAGTCGACTAGCGGGAAGGGCCGGGGAGCTGTTTTTT,CASRLAGRAGELFF,TRBJ2-2,TRBV28,TRBD2,NA
TGTGCCAGCAGCTTAGAGGGCTCTCGGACCTACTACGAGCAGTACTTC,CASSLEGSRTYYEQYF,TRBJ2-7,TRBV5-5,NA,NA
TGTGCCAGTCACAGGGGAACTGAAGCTTTCTTT,CASHRGTEAFF,TRBJ1-1,TRBV6-5,TRBD1,few
TGTGCCAGCAGCTTAACAGGGCCTGGAGATGAAAAACTGTTTTTT,CASSLTGPGDEKLFF,TRBJ1-4,TRBV5-4,NA,NA
TGTGCCACCAAGGGGATGTGGGATGAGCAGTTCTTC,CATKGMWDEQFF,TRBJ2-1,TRBV24-1,NA,NA
TGTGCCAGCAGTTTATCGATGATGAGGGAGAACACTGAAGCTTTCTTT,CASSLSMMRENTEAFF,TRBJ1-1,TRBV27,NA,NA
TGTGCCAGCAGTGAAGGCACTAGCCCTGTCTACAATGAGCAGTTCTTC,CASSEGTSPVYNEQFF,TRBJ2-1,TRBV2,NA,NA
TGCGCCAGCAGCCAAGGGTGGACAACTGGCGAGCAGTACTTC,CASSQGWTTGEQYF,TRBJ2-7,TRBV4-3,NA,NA
TGCGCCAGCAGCCGTCAGGACATCCGAGAAGCTTTCTTT,CASSRQDIREAFF,TRBJ1-1,TRBV5-1,NA,NA